The sequence of this T cell receptor beta chain was determined in a study of blood T cell repertoires in COVID-19. This clone was counted once. V trimming: 4 bases; J trimming: 3 bases; junction bases outside the gene matches: 8. Per the germline V gene, CDR1 is SGHNT and CDR2 is YYREEE (reference sequence). CDR3 length equals 15 residues. Clones were sequenced by immunoSEQ multiplex PCR, and TCRdb holds only the in-frame ones, with some missing. In the table there are hundreds of thousands of clones, 80% to 90% of which are singletons. Sequenced material: PBMCs or T cells enriched from blood (not recorded which). The TCR originated in a woman aged 55-70 years who had recovered from COVID-19. This chain uses TRBV5-4 with TRBJ1-2; 8 nucleotides match TRBD1. In DNA, the CDR3 is TGTGCCAGCAGCGAACCTGAGACAGGGGACTATGGCTACACCTTC. Amino acid sequence: CASSEPETGDYGYTF.